The rows below give T cell receptor beta chains drawn from one sample of a study of cytomegalovirus exposure and HLA in healthy donors. TCRdb keeps only in-frame clones here, not all; method: immunoSEQ multiplex PCR. The sample holds approximately 200,000 clones, 80% to 90% seen once. The sample consisted of PBMCs. These receptors all stem from a woman aged 18-30 years in good health and CMV-seronegative. Both conserved end residues are part of each CDR3. Fields, in order: clone size, V gene, D gene, J gene, CDR3 protein, CDR3 DNA. The D gene is left open where the match is weak. Clone size is not always given. Where it is, it says once, few, many or a class for expanded clones.

>once|TRBV7-9|.|TRBJ1-1
CASSPPARTRITEAFF
TGTGCCAGCAGCCCACCCGCCAGGACTCGCATCACTGAAGCTTTCTTT
>.|TRBV11-2|TRBD1|TRBJ2-7
CASSFRQGSSYEQYF
TGTGCCAGCAGCTTTAGACAGGGGAGCTCCTACGAGCAGTACTTC
>.|TRBV5-1|.|TRBJ2-1
CASSALNEQFF
TGCGCCAGCAGCGCACTCAATGAGCAGTTCTTC
>.|TRBV7-6|.|TRBJ2-1
CASSTGLYNEQFF
TGTGCCAGCAGCACGGGACTCTACAATGAGCAGTTCTTC
>.|TRBV20-1|TRBD1|TRBJ1-1
CSAAQGALAFF
TGCAGTGCTGCTCAGGGGGCGTTGGCTTTCTTT
>.|TRBV7-2|.|TRBJ2-1
CASSIGPLSLTRNEQFF
TGTGCCAGCAGCATAGGCCCCCTCTCCCTTACGCGCAATGAGCAGTTCTTC
>.|TRBV27|TRBD2|TRBJ2-1
CASSSSGSVYEQFF
TGTGCCAGCAGTTCTAGCGGGAGTGTCTATGAGCAGTTCTTC
>few|TRBV6-5|TRBD1|TRBJ2-2
CASSYSGDRGSGELFF
TGTGCCAGCAGTTACTCCGGGGACAGGGGATCCGGGGAGCTGTTTTTT
>.|TRBV5-6|.|TRBJ2-4
CASSPRQVLAKNIQYF
TGTGCCAGCAGCCCTAGACAGGTCCTAGCCAAAAACATTCAGTACTTC
>.|TRBV27|TRBD2|TRBJ2-3
CASRLAGVPDTQYF
TGTGCCAGCAGGCTAGCGGGAGTCCCAGATACGCAGTATTTT
>.|TRBV5-6|.|TRBJ1-5
CASSLAGGGEPQHF
TGTGCCAGCAGCTTGGCCGGGGGTGGGGAGCCCCAGCATTTT
>.|TRBV7-9|TRBD1|TRBJ2-7
CASSSTGGRSSYEQYF
TGTGCCAGCAGCTCGACAGGGGGTCGAAGCTCCTACGAGCAGTACTTC
>.|TRBV4-3|.|TRBJ2-1
CASSQARRSGYNEQFF
TGCGCCAGCAGCCAAGCGCGTCGCAGCGGATACAATGAGCAGTTCTTC
>.|TRBV29-1|TRBD2|TRBJ2-1
CSVVSGIAYNEQFF
TGCAGCGTTGTTAGCGGGATCGCTTACAATGAGCAGTTCTTC
>.|TRBV10-3|TRBD2|TRBJ2-6
CAIRPVTSGRAEGANVLTF
TGTGCCATCAGGCCGGTGACTAGCGGGAGGGCAGAAGGGGCCAACGTCCTGACTTTC
>.|TRBV5-1|TRBD2|TRBJ2-5
CASSLVAGEAETQYF
TGCGCCAGCAGCTTGGTAGCGGGAGAAGCAGAGACCCAGTACTTC